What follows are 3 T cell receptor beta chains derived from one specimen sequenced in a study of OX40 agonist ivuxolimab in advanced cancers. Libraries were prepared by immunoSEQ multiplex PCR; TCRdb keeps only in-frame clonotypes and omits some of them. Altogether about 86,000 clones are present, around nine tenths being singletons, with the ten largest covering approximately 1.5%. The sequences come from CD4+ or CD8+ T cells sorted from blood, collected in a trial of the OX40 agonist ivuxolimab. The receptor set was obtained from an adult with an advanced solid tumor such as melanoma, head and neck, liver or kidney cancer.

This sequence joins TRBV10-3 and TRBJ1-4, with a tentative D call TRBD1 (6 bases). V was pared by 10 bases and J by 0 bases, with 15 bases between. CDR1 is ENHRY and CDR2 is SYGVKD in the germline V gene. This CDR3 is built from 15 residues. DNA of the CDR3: TGTGCCACTTCGGACAGACTTTCAACTAATGAAAAACTGTTTTTT. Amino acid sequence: CATSDRLSTNEKLFF.

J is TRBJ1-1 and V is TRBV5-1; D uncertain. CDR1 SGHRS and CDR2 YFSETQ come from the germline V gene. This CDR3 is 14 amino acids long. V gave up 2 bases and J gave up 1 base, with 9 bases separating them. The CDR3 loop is CASSLDGRNTEAFF. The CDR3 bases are TGCGCCAGCAGCTTAGACGGACGGAACACTGAAGCTTTCTTT.

As DNA, the CDR3 is TGTGCCATCCAGCCTGGACAGGGGGATGGCTACACCTTC. This sequence encodes CAIQPGQGDGYTF. This sequence joins TRBV10-3 and TRBJ1-2; 10 bases align to TRBD1. V trimming: 8 bases; J trimming: 6 bases; junction bases outside the gene matches: 6. Germline CDR1 reads ENHRY; CDR2 reads SYGVKD. CDR3 length: 13 amino acids.